This T cell receptor (beta chain) appears in the sequencing data of a study of regulatory T cells in long-lasting Graves disease. This clonotype was seen ten or more times. Its antigen is not known. The junction does not match germline at one end; this may be a read error. Time point indicated: newly diagnosed GD, antithyroid drugs for less than 3 months. Making the TCR library involved RNA that had been extracted from PBMCs. In this cohort, patients came from an endocrinology department located in Xi'an, China. According to the study, TCR beta libraries were built with iRepertoire HTBI primers and CDR3-region Arm-PCR. A single record per CDR3 protein comes from TCRdb applying MiXCR to the multiplex PCR reads. The data hold a few hundred thousand distinct CDR3 sequences, with about 12% observed a single time. The CDR3 extends over 15 amino acids. The germline V gene encodes CDR1 SGHRS and CDR2 YFSETQ.

Findings and caveats of the study: Persistent disease samples used TRBV28, TRBJ1-2 and TRBJ2-5 preferentially.

This sample was also put to use in a study of T cells in Graves' hyperthyroidism and ophthalmopathy. In that study: No ophthalmopathy progression within 18 months constituted stable Graves' hyperthyroidism. When the TCR CDR3 underwent first-round RT-PCR, the HTBI primer set was used.

Sequenced material: peripheral blood mononuclear cells (PBMCs), taken at new diagnosis, from a patient treated with antithyroid drugs. The receptor was derived from a woman aged 18-29 years with Graves disease. V is TRBV5-1 and J is TRBJ2-5; D possibly corresponds to TRBD2 (6 bases). CDR3 bases: TGTGCCAGCAGCTCGGCCCTACTAGCTGGAGAGACCCAGTACTTC. Protein product: CASSSALLAGETQYF.